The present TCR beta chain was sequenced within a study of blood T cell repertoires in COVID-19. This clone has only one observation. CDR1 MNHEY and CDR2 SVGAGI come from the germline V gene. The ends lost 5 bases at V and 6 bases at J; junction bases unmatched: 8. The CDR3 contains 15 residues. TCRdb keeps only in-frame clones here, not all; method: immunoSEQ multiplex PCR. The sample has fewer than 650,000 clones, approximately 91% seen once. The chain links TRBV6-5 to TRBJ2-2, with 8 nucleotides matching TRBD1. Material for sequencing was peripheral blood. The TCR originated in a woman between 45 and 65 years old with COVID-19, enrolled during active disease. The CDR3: CASSPGQANPGELFF. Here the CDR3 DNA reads TGTGCCAGCAGTCCGGGACAGGCTAATCCCGGGGAGCTGTTTTTT.